Below are 24 T cell receptor beta chains sequenced from a single sample in a study of cytomegalovirus exposure and HLA in healthy donors. PCR amplification relied on 60 Vbeta primers (plus 13 Jbeta primers). Profiled with immunoSEQ multiplex PCR; TCRdb holds only in-frame clones, not every one. Here the sample spans 150,000 to 200,000 clones, around 90% being singletons. The sequencing sample was made of PBMCs. These receptors all stem from a woman between 18 and 29 years old in good health and CMV-seronegative.

In this sample, this clone turned up a few times. Different DNA sequences within this sample yield the same CDR3. The chain uses TRBV6-4 and TRBJ2-2; TRBD1 matches 10 bases. The CDR3 is 17 residues long. The V and J ends lost 0 bases and 6 bases, in that order; junction bases with no gene match: 7. Germline loops: CDR1 MRHNA, CDR2 SNTAGT. CDR3 sequence reads: CASSDSSGTGVAGELFF. Written as DNA, the CDR3 is TGTGCCAGCAGTGACTCCTCCGGGACAGGGGTCGCCGGGGAGCTGTTTTTT.

This chain uses TRBV6-1 with TRBJ2-7, with D possibly being TRBD2 (6 bases). V was pared by 6 bases and J by 6 bases, with 18 bases between. Germline V gives CDR1 MNHNS, CDR2 SASEGT. The CDR3 runs 14 residues. The CDR3 region has the DNA TGTGCCAGCAGCGGGGGATGGACACTCAGCGAGCAGTACTTC. Translation gives CASSGGWTLSEQYF.

The rearrangement uses TRBV5-4 and TRBJ2-5; 8 bases match TRBD2. The CDR3 consists of 13 residues. Germline trimming cut 4 bases from V and 2 bases from J; bases unmatched to any gene: 1. CDR1 and CDR2 from the germline V gene are SGHNT and YYREEE (reference sequence). CDR3 bases: TGTGCCAGCAGCAGCGGGAGTCAAGAGACCCAGTACTTC. Translating gives CASSSGSQETQYF.

This clone was found a few times. This rearrangement joins TRBV6-1 to TRBJ2-7, with 8 nucleotides matching TRBD1. CDR1 and CDR2 (germline): MNHNS, SASEGT. The junction had 7 bases not matched to a gene; V was cut back by 6 bases and J by 3 bases. CDR3 length: 14 amino acids. CDR3 in DNA: TGTGCCAGCAGAGATGACAGGGGAGGCTACGAGCAGTACTTC. This encodes CASRDDRGGYEQYF.

This clone was seen a few times. The chain combines TRBV18 with TRBJ1-2; possible D gene TRBD1, 5 bases. Germline V gene sequence: CDR1 KGHSH, CDR2 LQKENI. The CDR3 consists of 15 residues. The V gene lost 6 bases and the J gene lost 5 bases, with 19 bases spanning the gap. As DNA, the CDR3 is TGTGCCAGCTCCGCCCGGGGACCGGGGGGTTATGGCTACACCTTC. Its protein product is CASSARGPGGYGYTF.

The chain employs TRBV5-4 and TRBJ1-2; 8 bases align to TRBD1. This CDR3 comprises 15 residues. The germline V gene has CDR1 SGHNT and CDR2 YYREEE (reference sequence). The V gene end was trimmed by 3 bases and the J gene end by 4 bases; junction bases not matched to a gene: 8. The CDR3 region is CASSSPDREPYGYTF. Here the CDR3 DNA reads TGTGCCAGCAGCTCGCCGGACAGGGAACCCTATGGCTACACCTTC.

The rearrangement joins TRBV10-3 to TRBJ2-7, with D perhaps TRBD1 (5 bases). CDR3 length: 14 amino acids. Looked up from germline, CDR1 is ENHRY and CDR2 is SYGVKD. Trimming removed 8 bases at V and 3 bases at J, with 17 bases between. The CDR3 sequence: CAIGQRGSYYEQYF. The CDR3, as DNA: TGTGCCATCGGACAACGAGGCTCGTACTACGAGCAGTACTTC.

V usage is TRBV2 and J usage is TRBJ2-7, with 7 bases lining up with TRBD1. Looked up from germline, CDR1 is SNHLY and CDR2 is FYNNEI. V was clipped by 6 bases and J by 0 bases; unmatched bases: 14. The CDR3 runs 17 residues. This CDR3 is CASSLPKGTVLSYEQYF. In nucleotides, the CDR3 is TGTGCCAGCAGCCTTCCAAAGGGGACAGTTCTCTCCTACGAGCAGTACTTC.

CDR3 amino acids: CASSQRGQPNEKLFF. The CDR3 coding sequence is TGTGCCAGCAGCCAAAGGGGACAGCCTAATGAAAAACTGTTTTTT. This rearrangement joins TRBV4-2 to TRBJ1-4, with 7 bases identical to TRBD1. V lost 2 bases and J lost 3; bases outside the gene matches: 3. The CDR3 runs 15 residues. Per the germline V gene, CDR1 is LGHNA and CDR2 is YNFKEQ.

The chain has TRBV9 and TRBJ2-7; tentatively, D is TRBD1 (5 bases). Trimming took 0 bases from V and 1 from J, leaving 11 bases between them. The germline CDR1 and CDR2 sequences are SGDLS and YYNGEE. The CDR3 has 15 amino acids. CDR3 residues: CASSVGWGPSYEQYF. The CDR3 nucleotides read TGTGCCAGCAGCGTAGGATGGGGCCCTTCCTACGAGCAGTACTTC.

The chain couples TRBV5-5 to TRBJ2-1; 9 bases fit TRBD2. After removal of 4 bases from V and 8 bases from J, the junction contained 10 bases not matched to a gene. The CDR3 sequence is 15 residues long. CDR1 is SGHKS, CDR2 YYEKEE, per germline (reference sequence). The CDR3 bases are TGTGCCAGCAGCCAGGGTGCTAGCGGGGTTGATGAGCAGTTCTTC. Translation: CASSQGASGVDEQFF.

This clone was detected once. The V gene is TRBV9, the J gene TRBJ1-1, with D unclear. The CDR3 runs 14 residues. Germline CDR1 is SGDLS and CDR2 is YYNGEE. V lost 4 bases, J lost 5 bases, and 15 bases lay in between. The DNA of the CDR3 is TGTGCCAGCAGCCAGACGGGGATGGGGACTGAAGCTTTCTTT. Amino acids: CASSQTGMGTEAFF.

This sequence joins TRBV5-1 and TRBJ1-2; weak D call: TRBD1 (6 bases). Germline V gives CDR1 SGHRS, CDR2 YFSETQ. The CDR3 is made up of 12 amino acids. V lost 5 bases to trimming and J lost 5 bases, with 10 bases between them. CDR3 in DNA: TGCGCCAGCAGACCCGGACAGTATGGCTACACCTTC. Translation gives CASRPGQYGYTF.

The rearrangement uses TRBV4-2 and TRBJ2-5, with TRBD2 matching over 13 bases. There are 15 residues in the CDR3. In germline, CDR1 is LGHNA, CDR2 YNFKEQ. V shed 3 bases, J shed 5 bases, and the junction held 3 bases outside the gene matches. CDR3 DNA: TGTGCCAGCAGCCAGGGACTAGCGGGGCGCGAGACCCAGTACTTC. It is translated as CASSQGLAGRETQYF.

The chain couples TRBV11-3 to TRBJ1-6; 7 positions match TRBD1. Per the germline V gene, CDR1 is SGHNT and CDR2 is YENEEA. V dropped 4 bases and J dropped 7; count of bases not matched to a gene: 7. The CDR3 extends over 15 amino acids. The CDR3 is CASSSQQGLNSPLHF. In DNA form, the CDR3 reads TGTGCCAGCAGCTCGCAACAGGGGTTGAATTCACCCCTCCACTTT. Using reference TRBV11-3 and TRBJ1-6 for the parts outside the CDR3, the full variable domain is EAGVVQSPRYKIIEKKQPVAFWCNPISGHNTLYWYLQNLGQGPELLIRYENEEAVDDSQLPKDRFSAERLKGVDSTLKIQPAELGDSAVYLCASSSQQGLNSPLHFGNGTRLTVT.

The chain combines TRBV5-1 with TRBJ1-1, with no clear D. V was shortened by 5 bases and J by 4 bases, with 15 bases between the two germline ends. CDR3 length equals 14 residues. Germline CDR1 is SGHRS and CDR2 is YFSETQ. DNA for the CDR3: TGCGCCAGCAGGCCCCCCCGAGCTCTCACTGAAGCTTTCTTT. Its translation: CASRPPRALTEAFF.

The chain combines TRBV9 with TRBJ1-2; perhaps TRBD1 as D (5 bases). Looked up from germline, CDR1 is SGDLS and CDR2 is YYNGEE. The CDR3 spans 15 residues. The V end lost 4 bases, the J end lost 7 bases, and 20 bases lay between the germline ends. DNA of the CDR3: TGTGCCAGCAGCCCCCGGACGGGACTTATGGGTGGCTACACCTTC. Encoded protein: CASSPRTGLMGGYTF. The full variable domain, rest sourced from reference TRBV9 and TRBJ1-2, is DSGVTQTPKHLITATGQRVTLRCSPRSGDLSVYWYQQSLDQGLQFLIQYYNGEERAKGNILERFSAQQFPDLHSELNLSSLELGDSALYFCASSPRTGLMGGYTFGSGTRLTVV.

The chain couples TRBV27 to TRBJ2-1; 7 nucleotides match TRBD2. The CDR3 loop spans 17 amino acids. The germline gives CDR1 MNHEY, CDR2 SMNVEV (reference sequence). Losses at the gene ends were 2 bases for V and 8 bases for J; bases not matched to a gene: 15. The CDR3 sequence: CASSLRAGRGVGYEQFF. In nucleotides, the CDR3 is TGTGCCAGCAGTTTACGAGCGGGTCGGGGGGTTGGGTATGAGCAGTTCTTC.

V usage is TRBV2 and J usage is TRBJ2-1; 9 bases are a match to TRBD1. This CDR3 region has 13 residues. CDR1 and CDR2 (germline): SNHLY, FYNNEI. Germline trimming cut 4 bases from V and 9 bases from J; bases unmatched to any gene: 4. The CDR3 is CASSVQGAGEQFF. The CDR3, as DNA: TGTGCCAGCAGTGTACAGGGGGCCGGTGAGCAGTTCTTC.

A word on this clone: This specimen includes other DNA sequences encoding the same CDR3. The chain links TRBV27 to TRBJ1-1, with D maybe TRBD1 (5 bases). CDR1 is MNHEY and CDR2 is SMNVEV in the germline V gene (reference sequence). CDR3 size: 13 residues. Between the trimmed V and J ends, which lost 3 bases and 4 bases, there was a span of 9 bases. CDR3 residues: CASSLGGSTEAFF. The CDR3 DNA is TGTGCCAGCAGTTTGGGGGGTAGCACTGAAGCTTTCTTT.

The chain is built from TRBV6-5 and TRBJ2-7, with D uncertain. This CDR3 contains 15 residues. Germline CDR1 is MNHEY and CDR2 is SVGAGI. V gave up 0 bases and J gave up 2 bases, with 11 bases separating them. DNA for the CDR3: TGTGCCAGCAGTTACTCGATTCCCACAACCTACGAGCAGTACTTC. Protein sequence: CASSYSIPTTYEQYF.

V is TRBV29-1 and J is TRBJ1-1; D gene uncertain. CDR3 length: 12 residues. V dropped 3 bases and J dropped 2 bases, with 7 bases sitting between them. The germline V gene has CDR1 SQVTM and CDR2 ANQGSEA. The CDR3 spells CSVDGGNTEAFF. The CDR3, as DNA: TGCAGCGTTGATGGCGGTAACACTGAAGCTTTCTTT.

The chain recombines TRBV19 with TRBJ2-3, with 13 bases fitting TRBD2. The V and J ends lost 3 bases and 2 bases, in that order; junction bases with no gene match: 8. CDR1 is LNHDA and CDR2 is SQIVND in the germline V gene (reference sequence). The CDR3 covers 18 residues. CDR3 residues: CASSIDRTSGSFTDTQYF. The CDR3, as DNA: TGTGCCAGTAGTATCGATCGGACTAGCGGGAGTTTCACAGATACGCAGTATTTT.

This chain uses TRBV15 with TRBJ2-7, with TRBD2 as a possible D gene (6 bases). Deletions cut 3 bases from V and 6 bases from J, with 24 bases between. Germline V gene sequence: CDR1 LNHNV, CDR2 YYDKDF (reference sequence). There are 17 residues in the CDR3. CDR3 DNA: TGTGCCACCAGCAGCACCTTCCCGTCTAGCGCGAACTCCGAGCAGTACTTC. Translated: CATSSTFPSSANSEQYF.